The 18 T cell receptor beta chains in this list originate from one sample, sequenced in a study of blood T cell repertoires in COVID-19. Clones were sequenced by immunoSEQ multiplex PCR, and TCRdb holds only the in-frame ones, with some missing. The sample contains roughly 200,000 clones, about 88% of which appear only once. Sequencing was carried out using peripheral blood. The receptor set was obtained from a man between 65 and 80 years old with acute or convalescent COVID-19.

The chain links TRBV27 to TRBJ2-1; TRBD2 is a possible D gene (6 bases). The length of the CDR3 is 14 residues. Germline V gene lookup returns CDR1 MNHEY and CDR2 SMNVEV (reference sequence). V dropped 2 bases and J dropped 6 bases, with 11 bases sitting between them. This CDR3 is CASSLVGSGNEQFF. DNA of the CDR3: TGTGCCAGCAGTTTAGTCGGGAGTGGCAATGAGCAGTTCTTC.

The chain combines TRBV7-9 with TRBJ2-1; 13 positions match TRBD2. CDR3 size: 16 residues. The V and J ends lost 5 bases and 6 bases, in that order; junction bases with no gene match: 7. CDR1 and CDR2 (germline): SEHNR, FQNEAQ (reference sequence). The CDR3 DNA reads as TGTGCCAGCAGCCCCCAGGGACTAGCGGGAAGCAATGAGCAGTTCTTC. Translation: CASSPQGLAGSNEQFF.

V usage is TRBV4-2 and J usage is TRBJ2-1; maybe TRBD2 (6 bases). The germline CDR1 and CDR2 sequences are LGHNA and YNFKEQ. V gave up 0 bases and J gave up 2 bases, with 20 bases separating them. There are 19 residues in the CDR3. The CDR3 sequence: CASSQDLVAAQLAYNEQFF. The CDR3 DNA sequence: TGTGCCAGCAGCCAAGATTTGGTAGCGGCACAATTAGCCTACAATGAGCAGTTCTTC.

This clone was observed a single time. This chain connects TRBV2 to TRBJ1-5, with 7 bases identical to TRBD1. J lost 3 bases, V lost 6 bases, and 5 bases had no gene match. The CDR3 runs to 14 residues. Germline CDR1 SNHLY, CDR2 FYNNEI. CDR3 in amino acids: CASSAGGHNQPQHF. The CDR3 DNA reads as TGTGCCAGCAGCGCAGGGGGGCACAATCAGCCCCAGCATTTT.

J is TRBJ1-5 and V is TRBV18; possibly TRBD1 for D (5 bases). With 2 bases removed from V and 9 bases from J, the gap between germline ends came to 11 bases. CDR3 length equals 13 residues. Germline V lookup: CDR1 KGHSH, CDR2 LQKENI. CDR3 amino acids: CASSPDRLGPQHF. CDR3 sequence (DNA): TGTGCCAGCTCACCAGACAGATTGGGGCCCCAGCATTTT.

The rearrangement links TRBV2 to TRBJ1-1; D call uncertain. Germline V gene lookup returns CDR1 SNHLY and CDR2 FYNNEI. The ends were cut back, 7 bases at V and 1 base at J, with 7 bases in the middle. CDR3 length: 12 residues. For the CDR3, the DNA is TGTGCCAGCAAACGGGGGAACACTGAAGCTTTCTTT. Amino acids: CASKRGNTEAFF.

The chain employs TRBV19 and TRBJ2-2, with a weak D call TRBD1 (5 bases). Deletions cut 5 bases from V and 2 bases from J, with 12 bases between. The germline gives CDR1 LNHDA, CDR2 SQIVND (reference sequence). The CDR3 length is 15 residues. This CDR3 reads CASSQGRVNTGELFF. In DNA form, the CDR3 reads TGTGCCAGTAGTCAAGGCAGGGTTAACACCGGGGAGCTGTTTTTT.

V is TRBV14 and J is TRBJ2-1; D might be TRBD2 (6 bases). The CDR3 contains 11 residues. CDR1 and CDR2 from the germline V gene are SGHDN and FVKESK. V lost 1 base and J 12 bases, leaving 7 bases between the germline ends. In DNA form, the CDR3 reads TGTGCCAGCAGCCAAGCCGGGGGGCAGTTCTTC. This sequence encodes CASSQAGGQFF.

The chain couples TRBV4-3 to TRBJ2-3, with TRBD2 identical over 7 bases. CDR3 length: 15 residues. Trimming removed 0 bases from V and 4 bases from J; junction bases left unmatched: 4. Germline CDR1 reads LGHNA; CDR2 reads YSLEER. The CDR3 sequence: CASSQDPGRADTQYF. As DNA, the CDR3 is TGCGCCAGCAGCCAAGATCCAGGGAGGGCAGATACGCAGTATTTT.

V and J are TRBV12-3 or TRBV12-4 and TRBJ1-4, with TRBD1 as a possible D gene (5 bases). This CDR3 contains 12 residues. Trimming stripped 11 bases from V and 7 bases from J, with 14 bases between. Here the CDR3 reads CASGVGLEKLFF. CDR3 sequence (DNA): TGTGCCTCCGGGGTGGGACTTGAAAAACTGTTTTTT.

The V and J genes are TRBV19 and TRBJ2-6; TRBD2 aligns across 11 bases. Germline-derived CDR1 and CDR2 are LNHDA and SQIVND (reference sequence). The CDR3 totals 18 residues. Trimming took 3 bases from V and 0 from J; bases not matched to a gene: 4. In nucleotides, the CDR3 is TGTGCCAGTAGTATTCGGCTAGCGGGAGGCTCTGGGGCCAACGTCCTGACTTTC. It translates to CASSIRLAGGSGANVLTF.

This sequence joins TRBV24-1 and TRBJ2-2; 12 nucleotides line up with TRBD2. Trimming at V came to 3 bases and at J to 4 bases, leaving 8 bases not matched to a gene. This CDR3 comprises 18 residues. The germline V gene encodes CDR1 KGHDR and CDR2 SFDVKD. The DNA of the CDR3 is TGTGCCACCAGTGATCCATCCCGACTAGCGGGAGTCACCGGGGAGCTGTTTTTT. Amino acids: CATSDPSRLAGVTGELFF.

V and J are TRBV27 and TRBJ1-2; 9 bases agree with TRBD1. The CDR3 has 15 amino acids. J was trimmed by 5 bases and V by 6 bases; bases with no gene match: 10. From germline, CDR1 is MNHEY and CDR2 SMNVEV (reference sequence). DNA of the CDR3: TGTGCCAGCAGCCCGTTAGGGGGACAGGGATATGGCTACACCTTC. Its translation is CASSPLGGQGYGYTF.

The chain combines TRBV2 with TRBJ1-2, with 9 bases matching TRBD1. With V trimmed by 6 bases and J by 2 bases, 4 bases remained unmatched. This CDR3 has 14 residues. Germline V gene data show CDR1 as SNHLY and CDR2 as FYNNEI. Here the CDR3 DNA reads TGTGCCAGCAGGCTGACAGGGGGAAACTATGGCTACACCTTC. It yields the protein CASRLTGGNYGYTF.

This chain joins TRBV7-9 and TRBJ2-1, with 10 positions matching TRBD2. Germline assignment: CDR1 SEHNR and CDR2 FQNEAQ (reference sequence). V trimming: 2 bases; J trimming: 2 bases; junction bases outside the gene matches: 6. This CDR3 is 17 amino acids long. The CDR3 DNA sequence: TGTGCCAGCAGCTTACCGCGCCTAGCGGGGGCCTACAATGAGCAGTTCTTC. The encoded protein is CASSLPRLAGAYNEQFF.

This clone occurred a few times. V and J are TRBV7-8 and TRBJ2-7, with TRBD1 matching over 8 bases. V dropped 4 bases and J dropped 5; count of bases not matched to a gene: 7. Germline CDR1 is SGHVS and CDR2 is FQNEAQ. This CDR3 contains 14 residues. CDR3 residues: CASSSDRGWNEQYF. CDR3 sequence (DNA): TGTGCCAGCAGCTCCGACAGGGGATGGAACGAGCAGTACTTC.

The rearrangement links TRBV7-8 to TRBJ2-5, with D tentatively TRBD2 (6 bases). Germline V gene data show CDR1 as SGHVS and CDR2 as FQNEAQ. V was trimmed by 5 bases and J by 0 bases, leaving 13 bases between them. The CDR3 covers 15 residues. The CDR3 nucleotides read TGTGCCAGCAGCCACGGACTACCGTACCAAGAGACCCAGTACTTC. As protein: CASSHGLPYQETQYF.

V gene TRBV7-9 combines with J gene TRBJ2-2, with D possibly being TRBD1 (5 bases). This CDR3 has 15 amino acids. Trimming cost V 1 base and J 2 bases, with 8 bases left between them. Germline CDR1 and CDR2: SEHNR and FQNEAQ (reference sequence). CDR3: CASSLEQANTGELFF. CDR3 nucleotide sequence: TGTGCCAGCAGCTTAGAACAGGCAAACACCGGGGAGCTGTTTTTT.